The clone carrying this T cell receptor beta chain was detected a few times. A second PCR of 7 to 11 cycles used a sample-barcoded 5' primer and a J-beta primer mix. TCRdb redid the calling of the 5' RACE reads with MiXCR, one entry per CDR3 protein. The table includes hundreds of thousands of distinct CDR3 sequences, around 50% detected once. This entry comes from a study of blood T cells in healthy people across ages. Looked up from germline, CDR1 is MNHEY and CDR2 is SVGAGI. CDR3 length: 17 residues. Trimming cost V 0 bases and J 6 bases, with 20 bases left between them. Isolated per sample were at least 6 million PBMCs.

The clonotype originates from a man in his forties in good health. The sequenced sample was blood. The chain couples TRBV6-5 to TRBJ1-2; D not resolved. The CDR3 is CASSYSNREMGFDGYTF. CDR3 in DNA: TGTGCCAGCAGTTACTCGAATAGGGAAATGGGCTTCGATGGCTACACCTTC.